This T cell receptor (beta chain) was sequenced in a study of CD8 T cells in ankylosing spondylitis. Each TCR beta library was made by quantitative 5'-RACE that incorporated molecular barcodes. TCRdb analysed the 5' RACE reads with MiXCR anew, one entry per CDR3 protein. In the table there are fewer than 550,000 distinct CDR3 sequences, about 5.2% of which are singletons. V lost 3 bases and J lost 8, with 14 bases in between. Germline CDR1 and CDR2: DFQATT and SNEGSKA (reference sequence). This CDR3 contains 14 residues. General study points: Seemingly distinctive of ankylosing spondylitis blood was a TCR beta motif formed by eight highly homologous variants. Disease-linked clones were found to be CD8+ and relatively rare in peripheral blood. Reportedly, significant enrichment of disease-linked clones occurred in matched ankylosing spondylitis synovial fluid. Some of these motif variants have turned up before, in reports on reactive arthritis synovial fluid and blood.

In this sample, this clonotype turned up many times. Its target is not known. The sample was blood, either unsorted or a sorted T cell fraction (not recorded which). The source is a male donor with ankylosing spondylitis. The J gene is TRBJ1-6, the V gene TRBV20-1; D not resolved. CDR3 sequence reads: CSARMQRYDSPLHF. CDR3 nucleotides: TGCAGTGCTAGGATGCAGCGTTACGATTCACCCCTCCACTTT.